The source of this TCR beta chain is a study of blood T cell repertoires in COVID-19. The table came from immunoSEQ multiplex PCR; TCRdb's copy has only in-frame clones and leaves some out. The table includes roughly 380,000 clones, roughly 85% detected once. In germline, CDR1 is LNHDA, CDR2 SQIVND (reference sequence). The CDR3 spans 13 residues. Deletions cut 2 bases from V and 2 bases from J, with 6 bases between. The source material was peripheral blood. J is TRBJ1-1 and V is TRBV19; D is uncertain. The sequence came from a woman aged 18-35 years with acute or convalescent COVID-19. The CDR3 nucleotides read TGTGCCAGTAGTATAAAGAGTAACACTGAAGCTTTCTTT. This translates into CASSIKSNTEAFF. The entire variable domain, with the rest obtained from reference TRBV19 and TRBJ1-1, is as follows: DGGITQSPKYLFRKEGQNVTLSCEQNLNHDAMYWYRQDPGQGLRLIYYSQIVNDFQKGDIAEGYSVSREKKESFPLTVTSAQKNPTAFYLCASSIKSNTEAFFGQGTRLTVV.